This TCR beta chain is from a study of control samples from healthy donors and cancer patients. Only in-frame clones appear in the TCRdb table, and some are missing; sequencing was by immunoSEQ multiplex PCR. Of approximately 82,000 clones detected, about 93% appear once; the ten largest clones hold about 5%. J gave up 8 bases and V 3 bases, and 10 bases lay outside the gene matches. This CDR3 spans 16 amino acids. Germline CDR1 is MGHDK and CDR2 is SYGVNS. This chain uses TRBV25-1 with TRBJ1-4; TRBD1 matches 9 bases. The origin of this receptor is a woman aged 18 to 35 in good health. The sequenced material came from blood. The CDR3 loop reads CASSDPGQGRGEKLFF. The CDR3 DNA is TGTGCCAGCAGTGATCCTGGACAGGGGCGAGGGGAAAAACTGTTTTTT.